This T cell receptor (beta chain) was documented in a study of T cells after posttransplantation cyclophosphamide. General observations from the study: Later post-transplant blood repertoires were often dominated by donor CD8+ memory clones. Skin or GI-infiltrating T cells shared few TRB sequences with blood.

Assay used: immunoSEQ multiplex PCR; TCRdb lists only in-frame clones, some missing. This sample has tens of thousands of clones; around 91% occur once, and the top ten carry 2.5% to 4%. As for this clone: Its target is not known.

This receptor was identified in a woman between 45 and 65 years old in good health and a related stem cell transplant donor. Sequenced input: PBMCs.

CDR3 nucleotide sequence: TGTGCCACCAGCAGAGAGAGGCAGAAAGCTTTCTTT. It translates to CATSRERQKAFF. J is TRBJ1-1 and V is TRBV15, with D uncertain. V gave up 0 bases and J gave up 9 bases, with 8 bases separating them. Germline CDR1 is LNHNV and CDR2 is YYDKDF (reference sequence). The CDR3 totals 12 residues.